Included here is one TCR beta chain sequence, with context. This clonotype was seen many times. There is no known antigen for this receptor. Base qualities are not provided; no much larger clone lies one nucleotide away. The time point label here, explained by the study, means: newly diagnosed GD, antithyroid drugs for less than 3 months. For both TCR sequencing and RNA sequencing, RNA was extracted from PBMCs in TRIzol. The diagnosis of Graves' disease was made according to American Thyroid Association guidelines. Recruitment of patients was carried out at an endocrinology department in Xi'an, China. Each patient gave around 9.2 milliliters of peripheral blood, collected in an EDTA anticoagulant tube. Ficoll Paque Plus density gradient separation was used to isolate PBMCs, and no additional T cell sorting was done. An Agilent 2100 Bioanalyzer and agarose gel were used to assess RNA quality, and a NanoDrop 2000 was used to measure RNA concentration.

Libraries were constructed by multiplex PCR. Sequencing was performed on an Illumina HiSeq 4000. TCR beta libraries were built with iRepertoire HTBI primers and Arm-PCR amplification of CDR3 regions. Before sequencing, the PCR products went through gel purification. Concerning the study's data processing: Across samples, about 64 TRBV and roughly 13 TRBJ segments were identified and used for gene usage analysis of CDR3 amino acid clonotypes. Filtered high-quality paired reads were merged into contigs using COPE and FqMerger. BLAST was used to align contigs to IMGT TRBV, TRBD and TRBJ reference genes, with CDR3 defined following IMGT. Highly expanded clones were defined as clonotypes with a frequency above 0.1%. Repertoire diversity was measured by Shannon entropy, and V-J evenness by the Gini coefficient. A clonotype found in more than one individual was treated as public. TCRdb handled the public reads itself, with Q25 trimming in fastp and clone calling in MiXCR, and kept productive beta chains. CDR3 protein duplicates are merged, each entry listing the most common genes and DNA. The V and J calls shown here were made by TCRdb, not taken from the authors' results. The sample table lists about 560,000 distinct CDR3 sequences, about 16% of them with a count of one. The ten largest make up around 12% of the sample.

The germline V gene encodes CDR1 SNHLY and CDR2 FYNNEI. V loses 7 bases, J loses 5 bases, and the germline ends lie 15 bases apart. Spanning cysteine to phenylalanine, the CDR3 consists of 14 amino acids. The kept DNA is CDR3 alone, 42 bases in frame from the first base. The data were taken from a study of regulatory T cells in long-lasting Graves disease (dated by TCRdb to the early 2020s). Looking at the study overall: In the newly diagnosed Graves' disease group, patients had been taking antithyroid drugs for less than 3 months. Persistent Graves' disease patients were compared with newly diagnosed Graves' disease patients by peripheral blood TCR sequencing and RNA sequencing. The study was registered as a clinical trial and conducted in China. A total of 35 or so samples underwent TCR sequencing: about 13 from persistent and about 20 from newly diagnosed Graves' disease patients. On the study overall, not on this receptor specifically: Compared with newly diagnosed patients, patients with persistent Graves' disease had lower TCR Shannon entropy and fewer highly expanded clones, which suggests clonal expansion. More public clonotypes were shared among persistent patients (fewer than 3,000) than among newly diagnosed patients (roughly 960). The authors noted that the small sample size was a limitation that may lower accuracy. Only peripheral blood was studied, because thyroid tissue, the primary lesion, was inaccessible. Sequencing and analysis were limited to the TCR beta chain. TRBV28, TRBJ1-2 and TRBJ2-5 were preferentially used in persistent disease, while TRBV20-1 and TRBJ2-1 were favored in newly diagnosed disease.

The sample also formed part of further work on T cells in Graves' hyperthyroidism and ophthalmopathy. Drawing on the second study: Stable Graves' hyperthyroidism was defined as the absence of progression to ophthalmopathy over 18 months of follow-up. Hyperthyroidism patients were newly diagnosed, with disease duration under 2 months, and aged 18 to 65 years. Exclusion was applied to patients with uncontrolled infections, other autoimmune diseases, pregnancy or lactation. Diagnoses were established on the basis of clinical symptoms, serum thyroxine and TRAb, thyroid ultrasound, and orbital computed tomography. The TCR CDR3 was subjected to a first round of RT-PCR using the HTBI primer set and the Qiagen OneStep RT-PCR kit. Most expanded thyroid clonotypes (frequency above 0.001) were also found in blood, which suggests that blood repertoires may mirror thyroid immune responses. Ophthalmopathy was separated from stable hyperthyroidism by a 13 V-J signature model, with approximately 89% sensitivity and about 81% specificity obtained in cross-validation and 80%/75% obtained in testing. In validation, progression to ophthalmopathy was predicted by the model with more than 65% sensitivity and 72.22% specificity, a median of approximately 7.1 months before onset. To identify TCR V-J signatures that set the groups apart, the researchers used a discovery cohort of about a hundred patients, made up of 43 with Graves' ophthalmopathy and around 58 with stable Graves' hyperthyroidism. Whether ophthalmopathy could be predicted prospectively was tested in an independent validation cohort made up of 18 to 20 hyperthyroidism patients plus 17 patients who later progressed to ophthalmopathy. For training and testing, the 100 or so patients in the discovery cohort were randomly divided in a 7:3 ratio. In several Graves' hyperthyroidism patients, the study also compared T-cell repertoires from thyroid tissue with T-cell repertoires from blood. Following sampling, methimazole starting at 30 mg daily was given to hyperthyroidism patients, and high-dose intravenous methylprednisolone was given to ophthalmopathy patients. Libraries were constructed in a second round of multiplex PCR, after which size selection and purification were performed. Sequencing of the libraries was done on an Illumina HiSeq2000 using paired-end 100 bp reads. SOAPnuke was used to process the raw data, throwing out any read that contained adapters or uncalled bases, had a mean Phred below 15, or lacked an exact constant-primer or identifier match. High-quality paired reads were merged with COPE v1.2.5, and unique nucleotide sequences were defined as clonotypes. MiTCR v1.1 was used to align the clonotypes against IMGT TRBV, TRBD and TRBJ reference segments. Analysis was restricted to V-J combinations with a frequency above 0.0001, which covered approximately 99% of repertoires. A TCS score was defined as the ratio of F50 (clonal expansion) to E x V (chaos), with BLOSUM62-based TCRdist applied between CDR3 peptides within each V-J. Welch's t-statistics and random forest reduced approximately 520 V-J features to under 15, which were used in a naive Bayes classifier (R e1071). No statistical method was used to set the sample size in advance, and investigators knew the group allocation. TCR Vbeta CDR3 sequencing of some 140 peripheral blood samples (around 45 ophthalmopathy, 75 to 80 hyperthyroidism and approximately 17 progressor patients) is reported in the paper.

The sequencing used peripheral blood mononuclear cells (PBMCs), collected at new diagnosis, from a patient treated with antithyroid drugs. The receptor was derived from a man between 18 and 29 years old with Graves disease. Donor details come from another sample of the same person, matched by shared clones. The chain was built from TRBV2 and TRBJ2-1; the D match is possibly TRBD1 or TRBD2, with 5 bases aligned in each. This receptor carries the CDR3 CASTLEGNNNEQFF. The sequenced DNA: TGTGCCAGCACTTTAGAGGGGAACAACAATGAGCAGTTCTTC. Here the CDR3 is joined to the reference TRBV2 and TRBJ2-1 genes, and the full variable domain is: EPEVTQTPSHQVTQMGQEVILRCVPISNHLYFYWYRQILGQKVEFLVSFYNNEISEKSEIFDDQFSVERPDGSNFTLKIRSTKLEDSAMYFCASTLEGNNNEQFFGPGTRLTVL.